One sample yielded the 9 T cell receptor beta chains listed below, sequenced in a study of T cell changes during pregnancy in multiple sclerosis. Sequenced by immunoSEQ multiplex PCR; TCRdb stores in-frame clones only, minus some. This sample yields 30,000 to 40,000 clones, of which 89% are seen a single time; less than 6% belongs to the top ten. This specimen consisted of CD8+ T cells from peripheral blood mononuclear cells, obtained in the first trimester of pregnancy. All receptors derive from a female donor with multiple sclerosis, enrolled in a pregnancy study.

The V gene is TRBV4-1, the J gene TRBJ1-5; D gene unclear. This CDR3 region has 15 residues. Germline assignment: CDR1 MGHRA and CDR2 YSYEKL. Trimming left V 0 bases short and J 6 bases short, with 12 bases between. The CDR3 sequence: CASSQDQAGCQPQHF. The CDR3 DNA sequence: TGCGCCAGCAGCCAAGATCAGGCAGGCTGTCAGCCCCAGCATTTT.

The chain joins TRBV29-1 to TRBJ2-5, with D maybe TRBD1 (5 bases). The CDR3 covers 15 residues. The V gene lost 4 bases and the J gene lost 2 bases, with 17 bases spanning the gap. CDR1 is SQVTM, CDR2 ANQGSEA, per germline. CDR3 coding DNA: TGCAGCGTTGCGGACCAGGGTTTCGATCAAGAGACCCAGTACTTC. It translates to CSVADQGFDQETQYF.

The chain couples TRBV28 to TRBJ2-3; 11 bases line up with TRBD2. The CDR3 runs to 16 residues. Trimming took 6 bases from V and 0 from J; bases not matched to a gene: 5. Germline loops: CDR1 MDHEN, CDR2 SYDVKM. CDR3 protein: CASSRLAGGSTDTQYF. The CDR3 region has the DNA TGTGCCAGCAGCCGTCTAGCGGGGGGCAGCACAGATACGCAGTATTTT.

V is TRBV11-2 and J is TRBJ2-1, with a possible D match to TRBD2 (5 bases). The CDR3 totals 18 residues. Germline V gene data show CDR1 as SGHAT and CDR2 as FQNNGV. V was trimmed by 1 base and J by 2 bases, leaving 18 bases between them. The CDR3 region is CASSLGGPGLATYNEQFF. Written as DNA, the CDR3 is TGTGCCAGCAGCTTAGGAGGTCCCGGACTCGCTACCTACAATGAGCAGTTCTTC.

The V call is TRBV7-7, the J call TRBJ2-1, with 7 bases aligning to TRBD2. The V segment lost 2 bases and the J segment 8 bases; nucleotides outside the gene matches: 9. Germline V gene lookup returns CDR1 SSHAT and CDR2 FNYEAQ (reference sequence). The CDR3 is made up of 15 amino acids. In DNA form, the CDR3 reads TGTGCCAGCAGCTTATTAGGGGCTAGCGGCGATGAGCAGTTCTTC. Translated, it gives CASSLLGASGDEQFF.

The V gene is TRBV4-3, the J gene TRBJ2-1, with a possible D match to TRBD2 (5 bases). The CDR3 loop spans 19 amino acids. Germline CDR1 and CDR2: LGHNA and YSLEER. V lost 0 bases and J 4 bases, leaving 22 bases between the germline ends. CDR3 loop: CASSQDNTGLTPLYNEQFF. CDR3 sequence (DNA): TGCGCCAGCAGCCAAGATAATACGGGATTAACGCCTCTTTACAATGAGCAGTTCTTC.

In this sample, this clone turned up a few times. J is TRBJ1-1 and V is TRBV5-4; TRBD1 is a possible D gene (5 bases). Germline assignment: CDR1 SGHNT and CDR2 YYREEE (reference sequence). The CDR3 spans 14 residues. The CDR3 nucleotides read TGTGTCGCACAGTCAGGGTTCTTGAACACTGAAGCTTTCTTT. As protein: CVAQSGFLNTEAFF. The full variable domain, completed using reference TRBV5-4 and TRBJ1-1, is ETGVTQSPTHLIKTRGQQVTLRCSSQSGHNTVSWYQQALGQGPQFIFQYYREEENGRGNFPPRFSGLQFPNYSSELNVNALELDDSALYLCVAQSGFLNTEAFFGQGTRLTVV.

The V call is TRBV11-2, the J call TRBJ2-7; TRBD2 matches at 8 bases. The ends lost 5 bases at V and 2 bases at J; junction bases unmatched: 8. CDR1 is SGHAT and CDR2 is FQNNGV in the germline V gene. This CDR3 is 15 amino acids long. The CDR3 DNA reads TGTGCCAGCAGCCGGATCGGACTAGCCGCCTACGAGCAGTACTTC. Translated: CASSRIGLAAYEQYF.

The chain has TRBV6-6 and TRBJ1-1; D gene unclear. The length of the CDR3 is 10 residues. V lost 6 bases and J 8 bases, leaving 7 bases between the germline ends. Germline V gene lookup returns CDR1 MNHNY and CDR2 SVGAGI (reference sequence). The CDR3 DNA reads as TGTGCCAGCAGGAGGCAGGAAGCTTTCTTT. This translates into CASRRQEAFF.